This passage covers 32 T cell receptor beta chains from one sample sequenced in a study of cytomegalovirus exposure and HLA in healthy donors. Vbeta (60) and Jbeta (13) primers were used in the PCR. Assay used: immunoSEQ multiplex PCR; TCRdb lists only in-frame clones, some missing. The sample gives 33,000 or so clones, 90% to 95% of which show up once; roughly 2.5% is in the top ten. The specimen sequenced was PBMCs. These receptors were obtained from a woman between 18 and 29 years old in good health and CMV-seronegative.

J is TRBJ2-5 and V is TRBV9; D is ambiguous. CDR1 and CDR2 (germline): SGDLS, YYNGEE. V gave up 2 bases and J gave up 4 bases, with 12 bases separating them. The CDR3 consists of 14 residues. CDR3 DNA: TGTGCCAGCAGCGTCTCAGTCGCTGGAGAGACCCAGTACTTC. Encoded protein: CASSVSVAGETQYF.

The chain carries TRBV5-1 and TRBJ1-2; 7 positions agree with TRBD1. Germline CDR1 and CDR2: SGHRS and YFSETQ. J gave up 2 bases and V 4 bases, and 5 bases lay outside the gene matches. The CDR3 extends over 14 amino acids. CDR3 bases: TGCGCCAGCAGCCCTGGACAGGAGAACTATGGCTACACCTTC. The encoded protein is CASSPGQENYGYTF.

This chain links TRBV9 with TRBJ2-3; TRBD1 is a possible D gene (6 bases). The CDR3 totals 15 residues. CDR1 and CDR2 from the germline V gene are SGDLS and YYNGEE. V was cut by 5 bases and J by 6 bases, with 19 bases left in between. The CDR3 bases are TGTGCCAGCAGTGCTCTGGGGGCTGAGGGGGATACGCAGTATTTT. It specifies CASSALGAEGDTQYF. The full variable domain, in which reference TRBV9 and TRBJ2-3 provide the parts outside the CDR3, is DSGVTQTPKHLITATGQRVTLRCSPRSGDLSVYWYQQSLDQGLQFLIQYYNGEERAKGNILERFSAQQFPDLHSELNLSSLELGDSALYFCASSALGAEGDTQYFGPGTRLTVL.

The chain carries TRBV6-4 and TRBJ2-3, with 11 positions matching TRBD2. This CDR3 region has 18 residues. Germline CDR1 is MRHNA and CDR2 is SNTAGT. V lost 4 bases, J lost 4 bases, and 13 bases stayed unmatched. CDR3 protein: CASSARDGSGRVADTQYF. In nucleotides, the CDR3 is TGTGCCAGCAGTGCCCGGGATGGTAGCGGGAGGGTCGCAGATACGCAGTATTTT.

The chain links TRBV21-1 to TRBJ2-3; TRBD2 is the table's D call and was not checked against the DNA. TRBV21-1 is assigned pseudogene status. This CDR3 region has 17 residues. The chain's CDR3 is CASSNSDWPYLTDTQYF. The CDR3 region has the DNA TGTGCCAGCAGCAACTCGGACTGGCCGTACCTGACAGATACGCAGTATTTT.

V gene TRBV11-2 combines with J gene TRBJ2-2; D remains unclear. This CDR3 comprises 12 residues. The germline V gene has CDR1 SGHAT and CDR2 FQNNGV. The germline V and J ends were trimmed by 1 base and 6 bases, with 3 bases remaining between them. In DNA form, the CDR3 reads TGTGCCAGCAGCTTAGTCGCCGGGGAGCTGTTTTTT. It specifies CASSLVAGELFF. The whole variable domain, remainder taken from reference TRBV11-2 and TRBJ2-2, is EAGVAQSPRYKIIEKRQSVAFWCNPISGHATLYWYQQILGQGPKLLIQFQNNGVVDDSQLPKDRFSAERLKGVDSTLKIQPAKLEDSAVYLCASSLVAGELFFGEGSRLTVL.

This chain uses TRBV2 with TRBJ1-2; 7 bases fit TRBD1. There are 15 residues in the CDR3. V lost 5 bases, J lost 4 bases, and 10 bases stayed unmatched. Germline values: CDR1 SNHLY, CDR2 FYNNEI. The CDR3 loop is CASSQTGQPIYGYTF. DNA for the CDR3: TGTGCCAGCAGTCAAACGGGACAGCCGATCTATGGCTACACCTTC.

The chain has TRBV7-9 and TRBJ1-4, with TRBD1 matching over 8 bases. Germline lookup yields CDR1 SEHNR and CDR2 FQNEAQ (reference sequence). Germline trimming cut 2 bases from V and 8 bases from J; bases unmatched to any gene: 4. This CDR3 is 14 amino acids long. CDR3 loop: CASSLRTGKEKLFF. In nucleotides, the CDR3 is TGTGCCAGCAGCTTAAGGACAGGGAAGGAAAAACTGTTTTTT.

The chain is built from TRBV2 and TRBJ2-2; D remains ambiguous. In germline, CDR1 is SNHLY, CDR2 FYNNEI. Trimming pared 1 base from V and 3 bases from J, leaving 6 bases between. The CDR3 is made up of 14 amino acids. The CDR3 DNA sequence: TGTGCCAGCAGTGAAGTACTATACACCGGGGAGCTGTTTTTT. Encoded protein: CASSEVLYTGELFF.

CDR3 coding DNA: TGCGCCAGCAGCCCCTTCGGGTCGGAACTGAACACCGGGGAGCTGTTTTTT. It codes for CASSPFGSELNTGELFF. The chain carries TRBV4-1 and TRBJ2-2; D unresolved. This CDR3 has 17 residues. The V end was cut by 4 bases, the J end by 1 base, with 16 bases between. Per the germline V gene, CDR1 is MGHRA and CDR2 is YSYEKL.

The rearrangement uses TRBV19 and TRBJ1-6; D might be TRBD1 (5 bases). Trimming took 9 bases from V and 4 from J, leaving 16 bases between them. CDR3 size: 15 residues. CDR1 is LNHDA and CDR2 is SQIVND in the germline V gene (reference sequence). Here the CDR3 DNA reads TGTGCCAGGAAGACAGACCCTTCATATAATTCACCCCTCCACTTT. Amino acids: CARKTDPSYNSPLHF.

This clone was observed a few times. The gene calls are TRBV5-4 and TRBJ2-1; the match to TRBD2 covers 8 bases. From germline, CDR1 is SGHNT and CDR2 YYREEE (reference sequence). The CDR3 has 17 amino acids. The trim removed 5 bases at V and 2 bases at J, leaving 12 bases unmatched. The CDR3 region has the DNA TGTGCCAGCAGTTATACCATCCGGACTAGCCCCTACAATGAGCAGTTCTTC. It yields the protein CASSYTIRTSPYNEQFF.

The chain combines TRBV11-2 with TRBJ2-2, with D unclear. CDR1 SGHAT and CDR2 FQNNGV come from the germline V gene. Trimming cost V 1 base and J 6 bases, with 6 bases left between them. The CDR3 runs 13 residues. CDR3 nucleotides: TGTGCCAGCAGCTTAGGTCGGGCCGGGGAGCTGTTTTTT. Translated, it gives CASSLGRAGELFF.

CDR3 amino acids: CASSLDYGNTIYF. CDR3 DNA sequence: TGTGCCAGCAGCCTAGACTATGGAAACACCATATATTTT. The rearrangement links TRBV6-5 to TRBJ1-3; D is undetermined. CDR1 and CDR2 from the germline V gene are MNHEY and SVGAGI. The CDR3 runs to 13 residues. Trimming pared 6 bases from V and 3 bases from J, leaving 9 bases between.

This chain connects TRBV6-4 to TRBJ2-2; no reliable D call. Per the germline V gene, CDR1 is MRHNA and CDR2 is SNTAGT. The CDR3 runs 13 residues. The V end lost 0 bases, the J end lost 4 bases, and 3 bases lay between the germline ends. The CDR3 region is CASSDSITGELFF. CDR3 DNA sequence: TGTGCCAGCAGTGACTCTATCACCGGGGAGCTGTTTTTT.

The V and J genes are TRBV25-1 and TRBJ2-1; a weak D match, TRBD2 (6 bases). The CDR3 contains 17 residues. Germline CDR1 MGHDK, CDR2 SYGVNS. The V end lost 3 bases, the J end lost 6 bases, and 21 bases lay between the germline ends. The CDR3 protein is CASSEGMWDSTPNEQFF. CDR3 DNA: TGTGCCAGCAGTGAGGGTATGTGGGACTCAACACCCAATGAGCAGTTCTTC.

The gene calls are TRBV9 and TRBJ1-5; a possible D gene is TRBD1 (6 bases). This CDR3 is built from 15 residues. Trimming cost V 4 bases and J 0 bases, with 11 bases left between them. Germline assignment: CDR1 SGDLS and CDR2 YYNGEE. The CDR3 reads CASSKGENSNQPQHF. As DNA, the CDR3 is TGTGCCAGCAGCAAGGGGGAAAATAGCAATCAGCCCCAGCATTTT. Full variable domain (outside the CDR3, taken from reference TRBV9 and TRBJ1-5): DSGVTQTPKHLITATGQRVTLRCSPRSGDLSVYWYQQSLDQGLQFLIQYYNGEERAKGNILERFSAQQFPDLHSELNLSSLELGDSALYFCASSKGENSNQPQHFGDGTRLSIL.

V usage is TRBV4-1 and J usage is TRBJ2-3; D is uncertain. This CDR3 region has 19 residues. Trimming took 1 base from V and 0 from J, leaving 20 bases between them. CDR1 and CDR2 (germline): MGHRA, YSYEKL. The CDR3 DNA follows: TGCGCCAGCAGCCAAGTTCCGAAGAGGCAGTCGTTTAGCACAGATACGCAGTATTTT. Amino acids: CASSQVPKRQSFSTDTQYF.

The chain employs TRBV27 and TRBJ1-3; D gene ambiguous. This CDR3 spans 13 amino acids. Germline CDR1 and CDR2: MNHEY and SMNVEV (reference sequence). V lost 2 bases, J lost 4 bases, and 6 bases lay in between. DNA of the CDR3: TGTGCCAGCAGTTTAGGGCAGGGAAACACCATATATTTT. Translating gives CASSLGQGNTIYF.

The CDR3 loop reads CSLAPTEAFF. CDR3 DNA sequence: TGCAGTCTGGCTCCCACTGAAGCTTTCTTT. The rearrangement uses TRBV20-1 and TRBJ1-1; D not resolved. Germline CDR1 and CDR2: DFQATT and SNEGSKA (reference sequence). V was shortened by 8 bases and J by 4 bases, with 8 bases between the two germline ends. The CDR3 sequence is 10 residues long.

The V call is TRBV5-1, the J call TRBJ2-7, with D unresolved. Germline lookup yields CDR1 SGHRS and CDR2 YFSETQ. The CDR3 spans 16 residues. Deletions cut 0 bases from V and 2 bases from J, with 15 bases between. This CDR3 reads CASSLVTGGSTYEQYF. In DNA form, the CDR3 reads TGCGCCAGCAGCTTGGTCACCGGCGGCTCTACCTACGAGCAGTACTTC.

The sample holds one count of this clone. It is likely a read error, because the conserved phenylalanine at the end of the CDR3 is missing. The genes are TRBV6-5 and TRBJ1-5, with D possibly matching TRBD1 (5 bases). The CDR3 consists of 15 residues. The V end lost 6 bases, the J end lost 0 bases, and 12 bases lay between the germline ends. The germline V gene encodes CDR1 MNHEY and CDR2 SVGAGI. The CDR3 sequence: CASSLDSNSNQPQHS. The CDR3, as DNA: TGTGCCAGCAGCCTAGACAGTAATAGCAATCAGCCCCAGCATTCT.

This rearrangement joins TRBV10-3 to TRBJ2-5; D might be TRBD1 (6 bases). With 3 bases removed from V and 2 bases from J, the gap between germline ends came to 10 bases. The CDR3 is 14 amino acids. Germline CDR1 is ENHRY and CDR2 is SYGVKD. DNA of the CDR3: TGTGCCATCAGTGACAGGGGCGGGCAAGAGACCCAGTACTTC. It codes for CAISDRGGQETQYF.

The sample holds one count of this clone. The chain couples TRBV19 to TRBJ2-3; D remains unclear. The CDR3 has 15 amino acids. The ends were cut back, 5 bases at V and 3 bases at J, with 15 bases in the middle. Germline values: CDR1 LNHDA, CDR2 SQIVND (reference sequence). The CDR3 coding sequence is TGTGCCAGTAGTCTCCGACTTTGGAAAACAGATACGCAGTATTTT. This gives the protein CASSLRLWKTDTQYF. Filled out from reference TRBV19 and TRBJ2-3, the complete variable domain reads DGGITQSPKYLFRKEGQNVTLSCEQNLNHDAMYWYRQDPGQGLRLIYYSQIVNDFQKGDIAEGYSVSREKKESFPLTVTSAQKNPTAFYLCASSLRLWKTDTQYFGPGTRLTVL.

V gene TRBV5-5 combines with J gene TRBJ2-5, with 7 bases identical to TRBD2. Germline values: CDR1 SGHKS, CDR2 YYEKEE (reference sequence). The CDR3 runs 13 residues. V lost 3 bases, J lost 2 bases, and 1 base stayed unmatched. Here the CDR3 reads CASSSGLQETQYF. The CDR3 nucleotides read TGTGCCAGCAGCTCGGGACTACAAGAGACCCAGTACTTC.

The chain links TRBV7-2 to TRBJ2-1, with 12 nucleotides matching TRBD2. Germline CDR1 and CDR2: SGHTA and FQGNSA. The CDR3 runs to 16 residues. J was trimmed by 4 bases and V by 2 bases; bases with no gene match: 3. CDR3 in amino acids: CASSLRGTSGYNEQFF. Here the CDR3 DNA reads TGTGCCAGCAGCTTACGTGGGACTAGCGGGTACAATGAGCAGTTCTTC.

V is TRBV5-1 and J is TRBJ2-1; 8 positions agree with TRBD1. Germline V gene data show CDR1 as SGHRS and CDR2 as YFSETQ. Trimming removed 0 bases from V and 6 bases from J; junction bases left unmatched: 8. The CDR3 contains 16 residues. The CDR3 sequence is CASSLGPGQGINEQFF. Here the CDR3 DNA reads TGCGCCAGCAGCTTGGGTCCCGGACAGGGAATCAATGAGCAGTTCTTC.

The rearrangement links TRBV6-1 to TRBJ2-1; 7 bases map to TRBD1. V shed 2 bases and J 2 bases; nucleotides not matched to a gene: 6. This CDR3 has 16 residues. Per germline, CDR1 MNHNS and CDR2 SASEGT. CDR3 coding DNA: TGTGCCAGCAGTGAATCCAGACAGGGCCCCTACAATGAGCAGTTCTTC. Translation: CASSESRQGPYNEQFF.

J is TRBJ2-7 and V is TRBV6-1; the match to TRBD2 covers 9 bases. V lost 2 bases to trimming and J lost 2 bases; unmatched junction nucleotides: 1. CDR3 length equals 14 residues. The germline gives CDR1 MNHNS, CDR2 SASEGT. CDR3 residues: CASSELAGPYEQYF. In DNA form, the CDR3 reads TGTGCCAGCAGTGAACTAGCGGGGCCCTACGAGCAGTACTTC.

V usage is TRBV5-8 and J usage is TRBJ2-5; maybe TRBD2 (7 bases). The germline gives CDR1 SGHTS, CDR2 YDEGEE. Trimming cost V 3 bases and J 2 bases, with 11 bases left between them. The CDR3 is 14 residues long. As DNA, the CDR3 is TGTGCCAGCAGCTCGGAGGGGGGGCAAGAGACCCAGTACTTC. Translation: CASSSEGGQETQYF.

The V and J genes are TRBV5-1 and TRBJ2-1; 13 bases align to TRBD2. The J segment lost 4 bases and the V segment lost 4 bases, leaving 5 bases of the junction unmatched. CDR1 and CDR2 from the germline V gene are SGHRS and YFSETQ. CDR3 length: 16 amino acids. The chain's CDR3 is CASSAGLAGKYNEQFF. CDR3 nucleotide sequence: TGCGCCAGCAGCGCGGGACTAGCGGGAAAGTACAATGAGCAGTTCTTC.

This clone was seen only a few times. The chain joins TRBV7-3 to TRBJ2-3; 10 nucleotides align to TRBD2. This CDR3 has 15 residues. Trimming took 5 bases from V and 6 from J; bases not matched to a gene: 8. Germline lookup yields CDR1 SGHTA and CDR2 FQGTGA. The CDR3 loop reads CASSPSGTSDDTQYF. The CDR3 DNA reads TGTGCCAGCAGCCCATCCGGGACTAGCGACGATACGCAGTATTTT.